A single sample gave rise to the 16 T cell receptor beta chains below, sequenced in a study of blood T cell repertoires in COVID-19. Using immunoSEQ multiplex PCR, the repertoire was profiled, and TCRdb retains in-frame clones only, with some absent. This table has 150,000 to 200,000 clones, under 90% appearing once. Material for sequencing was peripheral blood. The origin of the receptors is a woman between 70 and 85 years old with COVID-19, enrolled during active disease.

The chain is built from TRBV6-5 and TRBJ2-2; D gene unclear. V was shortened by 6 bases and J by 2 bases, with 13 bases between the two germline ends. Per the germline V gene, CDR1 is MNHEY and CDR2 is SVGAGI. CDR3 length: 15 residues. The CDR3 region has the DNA TGTGCCAGCAGACCTGTTGGGCACAACACCGGGGAGCTGTTTTTT. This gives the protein CASRPVGHNTGELFF.

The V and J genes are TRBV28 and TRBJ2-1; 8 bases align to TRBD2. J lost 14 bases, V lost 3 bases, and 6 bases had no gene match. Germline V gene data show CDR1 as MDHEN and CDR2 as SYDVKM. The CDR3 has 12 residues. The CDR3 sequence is CASSLTAGDKFF. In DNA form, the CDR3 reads TGTGCCAGCAGTTTGACAGCGGGAGATAAGTTCTTC.

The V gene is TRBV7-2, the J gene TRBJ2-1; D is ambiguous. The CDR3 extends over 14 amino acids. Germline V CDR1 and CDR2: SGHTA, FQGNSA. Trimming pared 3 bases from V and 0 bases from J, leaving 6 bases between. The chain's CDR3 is CASSFDSSYNEQFF. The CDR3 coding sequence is TGTGCCAGCAGCTTTGATAGCTCCTACAATGAGCAGTTCTTC.

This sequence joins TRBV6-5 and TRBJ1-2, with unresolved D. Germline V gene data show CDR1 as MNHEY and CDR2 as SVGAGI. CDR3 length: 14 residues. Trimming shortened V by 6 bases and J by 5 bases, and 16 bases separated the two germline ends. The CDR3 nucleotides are TGTGCCAGCAGACAAAACGGGAGGACTTATGGCTACACCTTC. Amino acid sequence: CASRQNGRTYGYTF.

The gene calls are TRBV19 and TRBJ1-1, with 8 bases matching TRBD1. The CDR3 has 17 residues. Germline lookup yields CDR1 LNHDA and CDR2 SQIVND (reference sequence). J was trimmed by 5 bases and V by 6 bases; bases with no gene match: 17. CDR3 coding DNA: TGTGCCAGTAGCAACCCTTGGACAGGGAGCGTGGGGACTGAAGCTTTCTTT. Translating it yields CASSNPWTGSVGTEAFF.

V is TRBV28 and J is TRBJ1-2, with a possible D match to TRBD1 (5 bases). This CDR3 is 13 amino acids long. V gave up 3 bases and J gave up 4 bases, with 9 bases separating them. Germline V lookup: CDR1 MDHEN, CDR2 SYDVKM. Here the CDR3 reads CASSFIGGYGYTF. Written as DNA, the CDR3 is TGTGCCAGCAGTTTTATCGGGGGCTATGGCTACACCTTC.

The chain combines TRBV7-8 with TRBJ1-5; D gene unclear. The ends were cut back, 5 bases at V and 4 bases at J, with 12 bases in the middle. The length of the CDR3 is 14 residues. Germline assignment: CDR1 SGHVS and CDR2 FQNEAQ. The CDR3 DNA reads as TGTGCCAGCAGCATTAACGGAGGAAATCAGCCCCAGCATTTT. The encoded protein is CASSINGGNQPQHF.

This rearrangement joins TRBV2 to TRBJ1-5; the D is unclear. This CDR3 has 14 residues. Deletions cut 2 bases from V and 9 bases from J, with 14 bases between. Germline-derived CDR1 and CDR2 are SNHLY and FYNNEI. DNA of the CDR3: TGTGCCAGCAGTGAATCGGCTCTTCGGGGGCCCCAGCATTTT. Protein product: CASSESALRGPQHF.

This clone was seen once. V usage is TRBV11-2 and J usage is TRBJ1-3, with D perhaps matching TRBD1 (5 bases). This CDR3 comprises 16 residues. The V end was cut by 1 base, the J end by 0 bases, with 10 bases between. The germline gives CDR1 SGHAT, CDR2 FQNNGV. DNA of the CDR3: TGTGCCAGCAGCTTAGGACAGTATTTCTCTGGAAACACCATATATTTT. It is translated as CASSLGQYFSGNTIYF.

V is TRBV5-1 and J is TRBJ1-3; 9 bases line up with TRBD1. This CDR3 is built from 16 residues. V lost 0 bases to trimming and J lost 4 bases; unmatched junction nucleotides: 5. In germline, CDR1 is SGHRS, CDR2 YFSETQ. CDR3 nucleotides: TGCGCCAGCAGCTTGGCGGGACAGGGTAGAGGAAACACCATATATTTT. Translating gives CASSLAGQGRGNTIYF.

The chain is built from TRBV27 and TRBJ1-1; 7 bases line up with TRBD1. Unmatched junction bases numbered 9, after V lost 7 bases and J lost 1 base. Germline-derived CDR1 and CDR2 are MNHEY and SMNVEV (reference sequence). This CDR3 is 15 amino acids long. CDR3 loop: CASNPGAGGNTEAFF. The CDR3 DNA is TGTGCCAGCAACCCTGGGGCAGGGGGGAACACTGAAGCTTTCTTT.

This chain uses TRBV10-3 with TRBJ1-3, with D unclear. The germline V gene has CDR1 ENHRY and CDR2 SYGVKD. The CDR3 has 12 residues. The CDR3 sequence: CGIGGGGNTIYF. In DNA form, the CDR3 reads TGTGGTATCGGAGGTGGAGGAAACACCATATATTTT.

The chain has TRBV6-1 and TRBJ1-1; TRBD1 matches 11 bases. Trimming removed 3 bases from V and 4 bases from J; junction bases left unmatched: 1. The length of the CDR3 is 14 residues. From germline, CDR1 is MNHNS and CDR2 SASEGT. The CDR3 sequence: CASSDGQGATEAFF. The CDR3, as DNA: TGTGCCAGCAGTGACGGACAGGGGGCCACTGAAGCTTTCTTT.

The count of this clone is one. The CDR3 spells CASSVGEGNTIYF. CDR3 coding DNA: TGCGCCAGCAGTGTTGGAGAGGGAAACACCATATATTTT. The gene calls are TRBV10-1 and TRBJ1-3; D is unresolved. Deletions cut 4 bases from V and 4 bases from J, with 8 bases between. This CDR3 has 13 amino acids. Germline assignment: CDR1 WNHNN and CDR2 SYGVQD (reference sequence).

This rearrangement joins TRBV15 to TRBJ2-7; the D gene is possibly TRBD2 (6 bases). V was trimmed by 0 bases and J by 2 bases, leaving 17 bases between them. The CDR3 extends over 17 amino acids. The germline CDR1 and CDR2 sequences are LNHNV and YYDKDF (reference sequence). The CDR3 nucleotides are TGTGCCACCAGCAGAGACGCTGGATACGGGGAGGCCTACGAGCAGTACTTC. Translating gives CATSRDAGYGEAYEQYF.

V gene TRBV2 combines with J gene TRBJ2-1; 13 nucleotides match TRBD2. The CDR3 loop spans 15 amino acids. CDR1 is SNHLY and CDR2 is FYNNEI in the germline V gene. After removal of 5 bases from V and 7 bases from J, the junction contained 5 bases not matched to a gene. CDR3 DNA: TGTGCCAGCAGTTTACTAGCGGGGGGGCCGAATGAGCAGTTCTTC. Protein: CASSLLAGGPNEQFF.